What follows is one T cell receptor (beta chain) and its context. Antigen unknown. These data come from a study of cytomegalovirus exposure and HLA in healthy donors. General study findings and limits: Cytomegalovirus status was reportedly diagnosed by the classifier with high specificity and sensitivity. The Asian-associated ancestry cluster reportedly had fewer N-insertions than the approximately 670-donor mean in a later analysis. The presence/absence work took it that sequencing depth was about the same across donors. Accurate prediction of HLA-A and HLA-B alleles (for most subjects) was reportedly achieved from TCR beta sequences.

The study ran its PCR with 60 Vbeta and 13 Jbeta primers. Clones were sequenced by immunoSEQ multiplex PCR, and TCRdb holds only the in-frame ones, with some missing. The data show around 150,000 clones, around 76% seen once. V was clipped by 3 bases and J by 6 bases, with 10 bases between them. Germline CDR1 KGHSH, CDR2 LQKENI. The CDR3 loop spans 13 amino acids. Sequenced input: PBMCs. The source is a girl aged 5-17 years in good health and CMV-seropositive. The J gene is TRBJ2-3, the V gene TRBV18, with D hard to call. In DNA, the CDR3 is TGTGCCAGCTCACCCGGTGAACAGGATACGCAGTATTTT. Protein: CASSPGEQDTQYF.